This paragraph covers one T cell receptor beta chain sequence. The target antigen is unknown. The entry originates in a study of glioma-infiltrating T cells. Study-level results: Tissue-blood divergence was below expectation in non-neoplastic patients, above in gliomas.

J lost 5 bases, V lost 4 bases, and 10 bases had no gene match. Germline CDR1 SGHNT, CDR2 YYREEE (reference sequence). This CDR3 is 15 amino acids long. The iRepertoire nested amplicon-rescue multiplex PCR amplified TCR alpha and beta CDR3s from RNA. For one-step reverse transcription and amplification, 100-400 ng of tissue mRNA or PBMC total RNA was used. TCRdb reanalysed the multiplex PCR reads using MiXCR and keeps one entry per CDR3 protein. The repertoire holds about 130,000 distinct CDR3 sequences, with roughly 25% as singletons. Sample: glioma tissue, nonneoplastic brain tissue, or PBMCs (not recorded which). This receptor was taken from a human donor with low-grade glioma or glioblastoma, undergoing nonglioma brain surgery, or in good health (not recorded which). This rearrangement joins TRBV5-4 to TRBJ2-5, with 8 bases lining up with TRBD1. The CDR3: CASSLEPGGEETQYF. CDR3 bases: TGTGCCAGCAGCCTCGAACCAGGGGGCGAGGAGACCCAGTACTTC.